This T cell receptor beta chain was found in a study of CD8 T cells in Susac syndrome. About the research overall: When blood was drawn, patients with Susac syndrome were on intravenous immunoglobulin alone, on corticosteroids, or therapy-naive. Overall study findings and caveats: Where Susac syndrome CD4+ T cell repertoires were concerned, no clonal expansion was evident.

This clonotype came up once. What it binds is not known. An amount of RNA that ranged from roughly 0.5 to 1 ug was reverse transcribed with random hexamers. TCRdb re-called the immunoSEQ multiplex PCR reads with MiXCR, one entry per CDR3 protein. The sample lists about 240,000 distinct CDR3 sequences, about 96% occurring once. The study sequenced TCR beta in blood CD8+ and CD4+ T cells. The diagnostic criteria were recently defined, and patients with Susac syndrome met them for definite or probable disease. The TCR sequence derives from a human donor with Susac syndrome. The sequenced sample consisted of CD4+ T cells from PBMCs.

The CDR3, as DNA: TGTGCCAGCAGCCTTCGGACAGGTTATGAAAAACTGTTTTTT. Protein sequence: CASSLRTGYEKLFF. The chain joins TRBV14 to TRBJ1-4; 7 bases are shared with TRBD1. After removal of 4 bases from V and 6 bases from J, the junction contained 5 bases not matched to a gene. CDR3 length: 14 residues. Looked up from germline, CDR1 is SGHDN and CDR2 is FVKESK. The complete variable domain, with remaining parts taken from reference TRBV14 and TRBJ1-4, reads EAGVTQFPSHSVIEKGQTVTLRCDPISGHDNLYWYRRVMGKEIKFLLHFVKESKQDESGMPNNRFLAERTGGTYSTLKVQPAELEDSGVYFCASSLRTGYEKLFFGSGTQLSVL.